These T cell receptor beta chains were read from a single sample in a study of blood T cell repertoires in COVID-19. The assay was immunoSEQ multiplex PCR, and TCRdb's table has in-frame clones only and misses some. The sample gives around 170,000 clones, approximately 80% of which show up once; over 11% is in the top ten. The material sequenced was peripheral blood. Receptors were obtained from an elderly woman with acute or convalescent COVID-19. Both conserved end residues are part of each CDR3. Fields, in order: D gene, clone size, V gene, J gene, CDR3 protein, CDR3 DNA. The D gene is left open where the match is weak. Size values are once, few and many counts, or a class for expanded clones, and some rows have none.

d_gene: TRBD1; abundance: NA; v_gene: TRBV4-1; j_gene: TRBJ2-2; CDR3aa: CASSQGQGTGELFF; CDR3nt: TGCGCCAGCAGCCAGGGACAGGGAACCGGGGAGCTGTTTTTT
d_gene: TRBD1; abundance: NA; v_gene: TRBV15; j_gene: TRBJ1-5; CDR3aa: CATSRTGAQPQHF; CDR3nt: TGTGCCACCAGCAGGACAGGGGCTCAGCCCCAGCATTTT
d_gene: NA; abundance: NA; v_gene: TRBV7-9; j_gene: TRBJ1-3; CDR3aa: CASRFPGISGNTIYF; CDR3nt: TGTGCCAGCAGATTTCCGGGGATCTCTGGAAACACCATATATTTT
d_gene: NA; abundance: NA; v_gene: TRBV15; j_gene: TRBJ2-4; CDR3aa: CATSRAGGWGNIQYF; CDR3nt: TGTGCCACCAGCAGAGCTGGGGGGTGGGGAAACATTCAGTACTTC
d_gene: NA; abundance: NA; v_gene: TRBV27; j_gene: TRBJ1-5; CDR3aa: CASAAGAVLSNQPQHF; CDR3nt: TGTGCCAGCGCTGCTGGGGCAGTTCTTAGCAATCAGCCCCAGCATTTT
d_gene: NA; abundance: NA; v_gene: TRBV24-1; j_gene: TRBJ2-2; CDR3aa: CATSDPSGVDTGELFF; CDR3nt: TGTGCCACCAGTGATCCGTCAGGGGTGGACACCGGGGAGCTGTTTTTT
d_gene: NA; abundance: NA; v_gene: TRBV3-1/TRBV3-2; j_gene: TRBJ1-1; CDR3aa: CASSQLQSTEAFF; CDR3nt: TGTGCCAGCAGCCAACTACAGAGCACTGAAGCTTTCTTT
d_gene: TRBD1; abundance: once; v_gene: TRBV5-1; j_gene: TRBJ2-1; CDR3aa: CASSLGQGAREQFF; CDR3nt: TGCGCCAGCAGCTTGGGACAGGGGGCGAGGGAGCAGTTCTTC
d_gene: NA; abundance: NA; v_gene: TRBV3-1/TRBV3-2; j_gene: TRBJ1-1; CDR3aa: CASSHEGSEAFF; CDR3nt: TGTGCCAGCAGCCATGAGGGCAGCGAGGCTTTCTTT
d_gene: NA; abundance: NA; v_gene: TRBV9; j_gene: TRBJ2-1; CDR3aa: CASSELQGVDEQFF; CDR3nt: TGTGCCAGCAGCGAATTACAGGGTGTCGATGAGCAGTTCTTC
d_gene: NA; abundance: NA; v_gene: TRBV7-9; j_gene: TRBJ2-1; CDR3aa: CASSSRAGSYNEQFF; CDR3nt: TGTGCCAGCAGCTCCCGGGCGGGGTCCTACAATGAGCAGTTCTTC
d_gene: NA; abundance: NA; v_gene: TRBV28; j_gene: TRBJ2-7; CDR3aa: CASRPRVDEQYF; CDR3nt: TGTGCCAGCAGACCCAGGGTGGACGAGCAGTACTTC